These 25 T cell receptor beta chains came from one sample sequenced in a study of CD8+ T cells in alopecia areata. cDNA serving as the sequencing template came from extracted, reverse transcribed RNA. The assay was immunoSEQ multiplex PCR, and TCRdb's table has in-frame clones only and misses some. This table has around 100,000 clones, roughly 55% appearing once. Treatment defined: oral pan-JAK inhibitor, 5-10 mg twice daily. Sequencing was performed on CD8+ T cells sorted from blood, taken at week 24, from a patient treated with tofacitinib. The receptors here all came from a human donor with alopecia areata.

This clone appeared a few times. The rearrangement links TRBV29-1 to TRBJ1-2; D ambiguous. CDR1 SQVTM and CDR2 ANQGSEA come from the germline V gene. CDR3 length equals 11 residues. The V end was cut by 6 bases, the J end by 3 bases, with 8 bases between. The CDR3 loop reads CSVPSYYGYTF. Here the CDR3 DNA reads TGCAGCGTACCATCGTACTATGGCTACACCTTC.

The CDR3 bases are TGTGCCAGCAGCCTCGCCCGTGTCAACTATGGCTACACCTTC. This translates into CASSLARVNYGYTF. The chain recombines TRBV5-6 with TRBJ1-2; D not resolved. V was shortened by 4 bases and J by 2 bases, with 12 bases between the two germline ends. This CDR3 is built from 14 residues. CDR1 SGHDT and CDR2 YYEEEE come from the germline V gene. Combining the CDR3 with reference TRBV5-6 and TRBJ1-2 gives the whole variable domain DAGVTQSPTHLIKTRGQQVTLRCSPKSGHDTVSWYQQALGQGPQFIFQYYEEEERQRGNFPDRFSGHQFPNYSSELNVNALLLGDSALYLCASSLARVNYGYTFGSGTRLTVV.

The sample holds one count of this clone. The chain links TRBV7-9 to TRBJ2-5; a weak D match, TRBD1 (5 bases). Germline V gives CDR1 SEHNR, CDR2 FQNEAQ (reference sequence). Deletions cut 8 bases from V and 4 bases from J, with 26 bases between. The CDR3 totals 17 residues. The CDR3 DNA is TGTGCCAGCCGGAATACCAAGGGGTTTGTGGGGCCAGAGACCCAGTACTTC. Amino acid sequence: CASRNTKGFVGPETQYF.

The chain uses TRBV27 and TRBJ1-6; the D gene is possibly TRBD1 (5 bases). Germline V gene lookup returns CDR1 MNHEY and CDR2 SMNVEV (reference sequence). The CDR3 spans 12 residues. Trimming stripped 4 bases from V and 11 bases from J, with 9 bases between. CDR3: CASSSRGAPLHF. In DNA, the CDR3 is TGTGCCAGCAGTTCCCGGGGGGCACCCCTCCACTTT.

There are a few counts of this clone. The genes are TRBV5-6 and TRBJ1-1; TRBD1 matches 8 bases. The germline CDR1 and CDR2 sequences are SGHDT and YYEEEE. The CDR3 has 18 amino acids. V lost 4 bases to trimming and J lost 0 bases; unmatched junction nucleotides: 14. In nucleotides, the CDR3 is TGTGCCAGCAGCAACCAGACAGGGCCAGGGGGCATGAACACTGAAGCTTTCTTT. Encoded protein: CASSNQTGPGGMNTEAFF.

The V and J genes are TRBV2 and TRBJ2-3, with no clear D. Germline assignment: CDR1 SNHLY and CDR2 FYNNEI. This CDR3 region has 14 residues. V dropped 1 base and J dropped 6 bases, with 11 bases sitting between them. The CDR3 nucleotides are TGTGCCAGCAGTGAAGGGCTCTTGCCGGATACGCAGTATTTT. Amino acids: CASSEGLLPDTQYF.

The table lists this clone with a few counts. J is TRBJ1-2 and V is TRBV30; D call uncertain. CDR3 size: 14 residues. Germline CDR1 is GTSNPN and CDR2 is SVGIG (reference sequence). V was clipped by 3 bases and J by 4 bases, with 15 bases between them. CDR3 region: CAWRRRGSLYGYTF. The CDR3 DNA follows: TGTGCCTGGAGGCGCCGCGGCAGCCTCTATGGCTACACCTTC.

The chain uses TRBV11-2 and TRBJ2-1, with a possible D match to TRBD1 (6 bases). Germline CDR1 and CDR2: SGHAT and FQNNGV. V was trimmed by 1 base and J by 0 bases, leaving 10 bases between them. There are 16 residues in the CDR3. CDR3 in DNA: TGTGCCAGCAGCTTAGCTACCAGGGGCTCCTACAATGAGCAGTTCTTC. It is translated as CASSLATRGSYNEQFF.

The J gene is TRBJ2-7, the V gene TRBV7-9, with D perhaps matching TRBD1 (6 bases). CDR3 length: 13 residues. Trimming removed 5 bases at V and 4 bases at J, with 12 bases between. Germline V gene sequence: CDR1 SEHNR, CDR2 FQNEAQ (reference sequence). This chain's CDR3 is CASSTGQPYEQYF. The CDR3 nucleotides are TGTGCCAGCAGCACCGGACAGCCATACGAGCAGTACTTC.

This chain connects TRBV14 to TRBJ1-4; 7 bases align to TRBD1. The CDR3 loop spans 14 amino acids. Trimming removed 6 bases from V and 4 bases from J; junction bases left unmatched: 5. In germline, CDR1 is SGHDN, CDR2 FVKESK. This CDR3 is CASRLTGDNEKLFF. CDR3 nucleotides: TGTGCCAGCAGGCTTACAGGGGATAATGAAAAACTGTTTTTT.

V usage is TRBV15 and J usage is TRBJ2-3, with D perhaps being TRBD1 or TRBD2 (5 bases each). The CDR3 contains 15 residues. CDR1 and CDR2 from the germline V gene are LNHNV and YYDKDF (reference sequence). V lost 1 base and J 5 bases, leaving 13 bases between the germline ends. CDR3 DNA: TGTGCCACCAGCAGAGCGTCGGGGCCGGGAGATACGCAGTATTTT. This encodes CATSRASGPGDTQYF.

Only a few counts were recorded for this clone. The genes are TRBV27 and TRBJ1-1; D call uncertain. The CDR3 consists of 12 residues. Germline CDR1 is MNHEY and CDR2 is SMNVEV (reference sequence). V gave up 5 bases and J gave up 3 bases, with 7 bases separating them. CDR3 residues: CASSGRDTEAFF. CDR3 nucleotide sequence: TGTGCCAGCAGTGGTAGGGACACTGAAGCTTTCTTT.

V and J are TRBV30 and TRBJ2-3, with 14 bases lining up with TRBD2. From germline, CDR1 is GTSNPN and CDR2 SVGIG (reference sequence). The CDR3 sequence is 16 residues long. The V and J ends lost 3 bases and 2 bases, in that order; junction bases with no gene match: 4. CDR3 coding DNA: TGTGCCTGGAGCCTGGGACTAGCGGGGGCCACAGATACGCAGTATTTT. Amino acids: CAWSLGLAGATDTQYF.

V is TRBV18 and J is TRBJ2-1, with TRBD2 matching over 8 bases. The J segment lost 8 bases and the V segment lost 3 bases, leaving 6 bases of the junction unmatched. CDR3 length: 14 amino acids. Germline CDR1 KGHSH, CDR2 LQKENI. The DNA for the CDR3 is TGTGCCAGCTCACCCGGGACTAGATGGGATGAGCAGTTCTTC. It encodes CASSPGTRWDEQFF.

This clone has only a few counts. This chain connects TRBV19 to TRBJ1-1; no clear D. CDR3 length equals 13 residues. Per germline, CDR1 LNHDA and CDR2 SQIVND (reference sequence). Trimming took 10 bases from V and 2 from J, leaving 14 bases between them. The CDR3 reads CATLGDTNTEAFF. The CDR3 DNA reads TGTGCCACCCTGGGAGACACCAACACTGAAGCTTTCTTT.

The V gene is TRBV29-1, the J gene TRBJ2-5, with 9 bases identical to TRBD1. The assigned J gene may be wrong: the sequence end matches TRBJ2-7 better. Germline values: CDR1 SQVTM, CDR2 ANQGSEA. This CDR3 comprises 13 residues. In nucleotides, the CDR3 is TGCAGCGCCCGGGACAGGGTGTCCTACGAGCAGTACTTC. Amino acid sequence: CSARDRVSYEQYF.

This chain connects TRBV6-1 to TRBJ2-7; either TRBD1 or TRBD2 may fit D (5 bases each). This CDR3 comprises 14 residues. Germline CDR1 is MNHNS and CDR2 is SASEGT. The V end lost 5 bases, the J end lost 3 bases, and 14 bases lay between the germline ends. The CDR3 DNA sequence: TGTGCCAGCAGTCCCGGGACGGACCTCTACGAGCAGTACTTC. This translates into CASSPGTDLYEQYF.

CDR3 coding DNA: TGTGCCAGCTGGGGGTACAATGAGCAGTTCTTC. This codes for CASWGYNEQFF. The chain carries TRBV7-9 and TRBJ2-1; D assignment may be TRBD1 or TRBD2 (5 bases each). CDR3 length: 11 residues. Germline CDR1 reads SEHNR; CDR2 reads FQNEAQ (reference sequence). Trimming removed 8 bases from V and 4 bases from J, with 6 bases in between.

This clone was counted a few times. The CDR3 sequence: CASSLSPGTSLREQFF. The CDR3 DNA reads TGTGCCAGCAGTTTATCCCCAGGGACTAGCTTACGGGAGCAGTTCTTC. The rearrangement joins TRBV27 to TRBJ2-1, with 9 bases aligning to TRBD2. The CDR3 sequence is 16 residues long. Trimming took 0 bases from V and 10 from J; bases not matched to a gene: 10. The germline V gene has CDR1 MNHEY and CDR2 SMNVEV (reference sequence).

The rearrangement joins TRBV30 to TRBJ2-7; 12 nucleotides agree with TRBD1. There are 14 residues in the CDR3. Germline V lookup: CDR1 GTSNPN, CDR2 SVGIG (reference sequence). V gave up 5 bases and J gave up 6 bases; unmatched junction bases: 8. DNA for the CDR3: TGTGCCTGGGGGACCGGGACAGGGGGCTCCGAGCAGTACTTC. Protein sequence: CAWGTGTGGSEQYF.

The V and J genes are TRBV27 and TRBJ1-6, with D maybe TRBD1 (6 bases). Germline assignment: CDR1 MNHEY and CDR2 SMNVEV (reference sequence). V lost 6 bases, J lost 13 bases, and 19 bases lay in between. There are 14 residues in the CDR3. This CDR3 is CASRPGGTVSPLHF. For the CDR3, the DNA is TGTGCCAGCAGACCGGGGGGCACCGTTTCGCCCCTCCACTTT.

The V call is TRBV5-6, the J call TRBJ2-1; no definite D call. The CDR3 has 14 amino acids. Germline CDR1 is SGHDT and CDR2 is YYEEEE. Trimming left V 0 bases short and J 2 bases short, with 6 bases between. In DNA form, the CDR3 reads TGTGCCAGCAGCTTGGCGGCAGCCTACAATGAGCAGTTCTTC. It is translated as CASSLAAAYNEQFF.

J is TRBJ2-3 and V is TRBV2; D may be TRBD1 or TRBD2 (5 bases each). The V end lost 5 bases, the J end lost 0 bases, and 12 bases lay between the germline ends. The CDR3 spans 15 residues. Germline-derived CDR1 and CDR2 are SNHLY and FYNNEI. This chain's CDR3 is CASSPGTASTDTQYF. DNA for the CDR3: TGTGCCAGCAGTCCAGGGACGGCTAGCACAGATACGCAGTATTTT. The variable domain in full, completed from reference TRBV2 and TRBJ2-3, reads EPEVTQTPSHQVTQMGQEVILRCVPISNHLYFYWYRQILGQKVEFLVSFYNNEISEKSEIFDDQFSVERPDGSNFTLKIRSTKLEDSAMYFCASSPGTASTDTQYFGPGTRLTVL.

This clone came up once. The CDR3 spells CASRIGPPDTEAFF. The CDR3, as DNA: TGTGCCAGCAGGATAGGGCCCCCGGACACTGAAGCTTTCTTT. The chain links TRBV5-6 to TRBJ1-1; D gene unclear. The CDR3 has 14 residues. In germline, CDR1 is SGHDT, CDR2 YYEEEE. V lost 5 bases, J lost 3 bases, and 14 bases lay in between.

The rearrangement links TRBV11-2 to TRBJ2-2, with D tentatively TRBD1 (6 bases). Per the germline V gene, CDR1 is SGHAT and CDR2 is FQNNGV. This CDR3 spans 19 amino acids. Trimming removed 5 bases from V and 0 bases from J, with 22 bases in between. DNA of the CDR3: TGTGCCAGCAGCACCACCCCCTGGACAGAAAGCGCGAACACCGGGGAGCTGTTTTTT. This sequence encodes CASSTTPWTESANTGELFF.